This T cell receptor beta chain emerged from a study of blood T cell repertoires in COVID-19. The wider study: T cells, B-cell-depleted T cells, or PBMCs supplied cDNA or gDNA.

The CDR3 is 16 amino acids. Authors' processing steps: Counts of nucleated cells, estimated from reference gene primer amplification, were obtained. Generated by immunoSEQ multiplex PCR, the TCRdb table keeps only in-frame clones and is missing some. The D gene and trimming were derived from the DNA, and the V and J assignments and clone size from that table. The sample consists of about 180,000 clones, just over 85% of them appearing once. What was sequenced was peripheral blood. The rearrangement joins TRBV12-2 to TRBJ2-7; the tabulated D call, TRBD2, remains unverified against the DNA. TRBV12-2 is a known pseudogene. The receptor's source is a man between 45 and 60 years old with active or convalescent COVID-19. CDR3 in DNA: TGTGCAAGTCGCACTACGTTCCGGGACTTTATATACGAGCAGTACTTC. Encoded protein: CASRTTFRDFIYEQYF.